Each of the 25 T cell receptor beta chains below was sequenced from the same sample in a study of a mutant IDH1 vaccine in newly diagnosed glioma (dated by TCRdb to the early 2020s). Per the publication, the time point label means: baseline, week 1 (first vaccination visit). The treatment or condition label of this sample denotes: pre-vaccination baseline after standard-of-care therapy. Receptors were amplified or captured by the immunoSEQ multiplex PCR assay. TCRdb mirrors the immuneACCESS table, restricted to in-frame sequences. Some clones are absent from its copies; in checked studies, under half trace to an unresolved V gene, and the reason for the others is unknown. For this sample there are roughly 84,000 clones; around 80% appear just once. The ten top clones hold about 5.1% of the sample. This specimen was PBMCs, taken from a glioma patient treated with radiotherapy, temozolomide or both. Source of these receptors: a man between 40 and 49 years old with glioma. Some clones in this sample may be carry-over from other donors' samples.

The V gene is TRBV5-6, the J gene TRBJ1-2; 11 nucleotides agree with TRBD1. After removal of 4 bases from V and 6 bases from J, the junction contained 5 bases not matched to a gene. Germline V CDR1 and CDR2: SGHDT, YYEEEE. The CDR3 totals 14 residues. The CDR3 is CASSLGQGANGYTF. The CDR3 DNA reads TGTGCCAGCAGCCTAGGACAGGGGGCGAATGGCTACACCTTC.

The chain uses TRBV5-6 and TRBJ1-3; 7 bases line up with TRBD1. Unmatched junction bases numbered 1, after V lost 3 bases and J lost 1 base. Germline CDR1 reads SGHDT; CDR2 reads YYEEEE. The CDR3 has 14 amino acids. The CDR3 sequence is CASSWGQSGNTIYF. The CDR3 DNA reads TGTGCCAGCAGCTGGGGACAGTCTGGAAACACCATATATTTT.

This rearrangement joins TRBV7-9 to TRBJ1-2; no reliable D call. CDR3 length equals 11 residues. CDR1 and CDR2 from the germline V gene are SEHNR and FQNEAQ (reference sequence). V was shortened by 8 bases and J by 4 bases, with 8 bases between the two germline ends. CDR3 bases: TGTGCCAGCGCCAAGGGCTATGGCTACACCTTC. Translated: CASAKGYGYTF. The full variable domain, rest sourced from reference TRBV7-9 and TRBJ1-2, is DTGVSQNPRHKITKRGQNVTFRCDPISEHNRLYWYRQTLGQGPEFLTYFQNEAQLEKSRLLSDRFSAERPKGSFSTLEIQRTEQGDSAMYLCASAKGYGYTFGSGTRLTVV.

The chain carries TRBV5-1 and TRBJ1-2, with 10 bases matching TRBD1. CDR1 and CDR2 from the germline V gene are SGHRS and YFSETQ. This CDR3 has 14 residues. The J segment lost 8 bases and the V segment lost 0 bases, leaving 4 bases of the junction unmatched. CDR3 in DNA: TGCGCCAGCAGCTTGGGAGGGACAGGGGTCGGCTACACCTTC. It encodes CASSLGGTGVGYTF.

The chain recombines TRBV30 with TRBJ1-1; the D gene is possibly TRBD1 (5 bases). From germline, CDR1 is GTSNPN and CDR2 SVGIG (reference sequence). V lost 5 bases to trimming and J lost 4 bases, with 14 bases between them. This CDR3 region has 13 residues. The CDR3 DNA sequence: TGTGCCTGGGACCAAATGAGGGGCACTGAAGCTTTCTTT. Protein: CAWDQMRGTEAFF.

This rearrangement joins TRBV7-8 to TRBJ2-7; tentatively, D is TRBD1 or TRBD2 (5 bases each). Between the trimmed V and J ends, which lost 0 bases and 2 bases, there was a span of 8 bases. Germline assignment: CDR1 SGHVS and CDR2 FQNEAQ. The CDR3 consists of 14 residues. The chain's CDR3 is CASSLAGPTYEQYF. CDR3 nucleotides: TGTGCCAGCAGCTTAGCGGGACCTACCTACGAGCAGTACTTC.

This clone has a handful of counts. The V gene is TRBV7-2, the J gene TRBJ2-7; either TRBD1 or TRBD2 may supply D (5 bases each). The germline V gene has CDR1 SGHTA and CDR2 FQGNSA. The germline V and J ends were trimmed by 8 bases and 4 bases, with 15 bases remaining between them. This CDR3 contains 13 residues. CDR3 in DNA: TGTGCCAGCTGTCTCGGGGCTGGGTACGAGCAGTACTTC. Translated, it gives CASCLGAGYEQYF.

The chain employs TRBV30 and TRBJ2-2; TRBD1 matches 7 bases. V was clipped by 5 bases and J by 5 bases; unmatched bases: 8. Germline loops: CDR1 GTSNPN, CDR2 SVGIG (reference sequence). The length of the CDR3 is 14 residues. Written as DNA, the CDR3 is TGTGCCTGGGCACCCAACAGGGGTACCGGGGAGCTGTTTTTT. Amino acid sequence: CAWAPNRGTGELFF.

The chain links TRBV12-5 to TRBJ2-7; 8 bases align to TRBD1. CDR3 length: 15 amino acids. Trimming at V came to 2 bases and at J to 2 bases, leaving 5 bases not matched to a gene. Looked up from germline, CDR1 is LGHNT and CDR2 is FRNRAP. CDR3: CASGLSGQATYEQYF. CDR3 coding DNA: TGTGCTAGTGGTTTGTCGGGACAGGCCACCTACGAGCAGTACTTC.

The chain couples TRBV30 to TRBJ2-7; D gene ambiguous. Trimming stripped 5 bases from V and 2 bases from J, with 13 bases between. This CDR3 spans 13 amino acids. Germline-derived CDR1 and CDR2 are GTSNPN and SVGIG (reference sequence). CDR3 protein: CAWGLGHPYEQYF. The CDR3 bases are TGTGCCTGGGGGCTGGGCCACCCCTACGAGCAGTACTTC.

The chain is built from TRBV5-1 and TRBJ2-5, with TRBD2 matching over 10 bases. The germline V gene encodes CDR1 SGHRS and CDR2 YFSETQ. This CDR3 has 15 amino acids. J was trimmed by 9 bases and V by 5 bases; bases with no gene match: 13. The CDR3 nucleotides are TGCGCCAGCAGTCTAGCGGGGGCGCTTACCGGCTCCCAGTACTTC. Its translation: CASSLAGALTGSQYF.

This clone was seen more than once but under ten times. The chain is built from TRBV5-4 and TRBJ1-3; the D is unclear. Germline-derived CDR1 and CDR2 are SGHNT and YYREEE (reference sequence). Trimming left V 4 bases short and J 0 bases short, with 8 bases between. This CDR3 has 14 residues. CDR3 DNA sequence: TGTGCCAGCAGCGGGATCGACTCTGGAAACACCATATATTTT. Its protein product is CASSGIDSGNTIYF.

This clone was picked up a small number of times. The CDR3 spells CASSENRNGELFF. The DNA for the CDR3 is TGCGCCAGCAGTGAGAACAGAAACGGGGAGCTGTTTTTT. The gene calls are TRBV10-1 and TRBJ2-2, with no clear D. The CDR3 loop spans 13 amino acids. Trimming shortened V by 2 bases and J by 7 bases, and 8 bases separated the two germline ends. Germline V gene data show CDR1 as WNHNN and CDR2 as SYGVQD (reference sequence).

The V and J genes are TRBV7-9 and TRBJ2-7; 8 bases map to TRBD2. Germline CDR1 and CDR2: SEHNR and FQNEAQ (reference sequence). The CDR3 totals 13 residues. With V trimmed by 3 bases and J by 7 bases, 5 bases remained unmatched. The chain's CDR3 is CASSFTGGREQYF. Written as DNA, the CDR3 is TGTGCCAGCAGCTTTACGGGGGGGAGGGAGCAGTACTTC. Variable domain in full (rest from reference TRBV7-9 and TRBJ2-7): DTGVSQNPRHKITKRGQNVTFRCDPISEHNRLYWYRQTLGQGPEFLTYFQNEAQLEKSRLLSDRFSAERPKGSFSTLEIQRTEQGDSAMYLCASSFTGGREQYFGPGTRLTVT.

The rearrangement links TRBV9 to TRBJ1-2, with D tentatively TRBD1 (6 bases). Germline lookup yields CDR1 SGDLS and CDR2 YYNGEE. V lost 3 bases and J lost 1, with 19 bases in between. The CDR3 spans 17 residues. In DNA, the CDR3 is TGTGCCAGCAGCGCGCATCCGGGGGCAGAAGATAACTATGGCTACACCTTC. Translation: CASSAHPGAEDNYGYTF.

In regard to this clone: Other DNA sequences from this sample encode an identical CDR3 as well. The chain has TRBV5-4 and TRBJ2-7, with 7 bases aligning to TRBD1. Germline loops: CDR1 SGHNT, CDR2 YYREEE (reference sequence). The V and J ends lost 3 bases and 2 bases, in that order; junction bases with no gene match: 2. The CDR3 spans 13 residues. The CDR3 nucleotides are TGTGCCAGCAGCTCCGGGACAGCCTACGAGCAGTACTTC. Encoded protein: CASSSGTAYEQYF. The whole variable domain, filled in from reference TRBV5-4 and TRBJ2-7, reads ETGVTQSPTHLIKTRGQQVTLRCSSQSGHNTVSWYQQALGQGPQFIFQYYREEENGRGNFPPRFSGLQFPNYSSELNVNALELDDSALYLCASSSGTAYEQYFGPGTRLTVT.

This chain links TRBV7-9 with TRBJ1-5; D not resolved. Trimming pared 1 base from V and 6 bases from J, leaving 4 bases between. Germline CDR1 is SEHNR and CDR2 is FQNEAQ (reference sequence). The CDR3 loop spans 12 amino acids. CDR3 DNA sequence: TGTGCCAGCAGCTTAGGCTCTCAGCCCCAGCATTTT. It specifies CASSLGSQPQHF.

The V gene is TRBV4-1, the J gene TRBJ1-2; tentative D call: TRBD1 (6 bases). Per the germline V gene, CDR1 is MGHRA and CDR2 is YSYEKL. V was cut by 1 base and J by 7 bases, with 22 bases left in between. The CDR3 has 17 residues. Written as DNA, the CDR3 is TGCGCCAGCAGCCAAGGGGGGCAGGGAAGATTACGAGGTGGCTACACCTTC. This encodes CASSQGGQGRLRGGYTF.

This sequence joins TRBV5-1 and TRBJ1-2; D is uncertain. This CDR3 comprises 14 residues. The V and J ends lost 3 bases and 2 bases respectively, with 11 bases between them. CDR1 SGHRS and CDR2 YFSETQ come from the germline V gene. Written as DNA, the CDR3 is TGCGCCAGCAGCTCCGGGCCCCAAAACTATGGCTACACCTTC. Encoded protein: CASSSGPQNYGYTF.

The chain joins TRBV5-4 to TRBJ2-1, with 7 bases identical to TRBD1. The CDR3 loop spans 17 amino acids. Germline-derived CDR1 and CDR2 are SGHNT and YYREEE (reference sequence). V was clipped by 0 bases and J by 0 bases; unmatched bases: 6. CDR3 in DNA: TGTGCCAGCAGCTTGGAGCCGACAGGGAGCTCCTACAATGAGCAGTTCTTC. Encoded protein: CASSLEPTGSSYNEQFF.

Only one count was recorded for this clone. The rearrangement links TRBV4-1 to TRBJ2-1; TRBD2 matches 14 bases. Trimming at V came to 4 bases and at J to 16 bases, leaving 6 bases not matched to a gene. Germline CDR1 is MGHRA and CDR2 is YSYEKL. The CDR3 covers 13 residues. The DNA for the CDR3 is TGCGCCAGCAGCCTGACTAGCGGGGGGGTGTGTTTCTTC. Amino acid sequence: CASSLTSGGVCFF.

The V call is TRBV6-5, the J call TRBJ2-2; maybe TRBD1 (6 bases). The V and J ends lost 5 bases and 4 bases respectively, with 14 bases between them. The CDR3 totals 15 residues. Germline V gene lookup returns CDR1 MNHEY and CDR2 SVGAGI. The CDR3, as DNA: TGTGCCAGCAGTCGTAGACCGGACAGCACCGGGGAGCTGTTTTTT. Translation: CASSRRPDSTGELFF.

CDR3 residues: CSVSTGNTEAFF. In DNA, the CDR3 is TGCAGCGTATCGACGGGGAACACTGAAGCTTTCTTT. V usage is TRBV29-1 and J usage is TRBJ1-1; D not certain. The CDR3 is 12 residues long. CDR1 is SQVTM, CDR2 ANQGSEA, per germline. With 6 bases removed from V and 1 base from J, the gap between germline ends came to 9 bases. Using reference TRBV29-1 and TRBJ1-1 for the parts outside the CDR3, the full variable domain is SAVISQKPSRDICQRGTSLTIQCQVDSQVTMMFWYRQQPGQSLTLIATANQGSEATYESGFVIDKFPISRPNLTFSTLTVSNMSPEDSSIYLCSVSTGNTEAFFGQGTRLTVV.

The V call is TRBV7-9, the J call TRBJ2-3, with a weak D call TRBD1 (6 bases). Germline V lookup: CDR1 SEHNR, CDR2 FQNEAQ (reference sequence). The V gene lost 1 base and the J gene lost 2 bases, with 10 bases spanning the gap. The CDR3 extends over 15 amino acids. The CDR3 coding sequence is TGTGCCAGCAGCTTAGGGGGGCTTTACACAGATACGCAGTATTTT. The encoded protein is CASSLGGLYTDTQYF.

The gene calls are TRBV5-1 and TRBJ1-1, with a weak D call TRBD1 (6 bases). CDR1 is SGHRS and CDR2 is YFSETQ in the germline V gene. Trimming took 6 bases from V and 0 from J, leaving 21 bases between them. This CDR3 contains 17 residues. CDR3 nucleotides: TGCGCCAGCAACTTAGGGGGGGGTTTCGATGTGAACACTGAAGCTTTCTTT. Translating it yields CASNLGGGFDVNTEAFF.